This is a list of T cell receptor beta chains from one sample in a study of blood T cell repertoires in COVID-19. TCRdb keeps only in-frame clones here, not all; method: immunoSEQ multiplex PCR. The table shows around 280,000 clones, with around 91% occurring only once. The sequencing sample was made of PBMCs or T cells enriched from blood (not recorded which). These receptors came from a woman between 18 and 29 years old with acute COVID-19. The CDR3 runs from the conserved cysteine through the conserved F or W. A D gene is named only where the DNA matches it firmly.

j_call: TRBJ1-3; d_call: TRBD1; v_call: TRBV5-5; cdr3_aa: CASSPDRVTGNTIYF
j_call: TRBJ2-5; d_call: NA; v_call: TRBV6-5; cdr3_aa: CASSWTVKETQYF
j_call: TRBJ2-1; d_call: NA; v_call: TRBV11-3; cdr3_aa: CASSPPRAGLASYNEQFF
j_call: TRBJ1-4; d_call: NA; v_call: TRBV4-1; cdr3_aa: CASSRLRETDEKLFF
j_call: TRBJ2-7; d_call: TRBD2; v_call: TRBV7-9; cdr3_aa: CASTIAGGPYEQYF
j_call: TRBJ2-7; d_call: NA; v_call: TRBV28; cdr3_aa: CASSPTGTYEQYF
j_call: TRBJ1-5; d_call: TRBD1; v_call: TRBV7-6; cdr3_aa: CASSLVGTGGRSPQHF
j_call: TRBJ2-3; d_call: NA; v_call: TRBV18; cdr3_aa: CASSPFGGAGTDTQYF
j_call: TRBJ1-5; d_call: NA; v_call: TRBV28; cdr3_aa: CASRPGYFGNQPQHF
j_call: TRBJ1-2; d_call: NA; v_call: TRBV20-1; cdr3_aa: CSASPNYGYTF
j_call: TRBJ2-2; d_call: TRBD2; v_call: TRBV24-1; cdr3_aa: CATSDSGGRPSAGELFF
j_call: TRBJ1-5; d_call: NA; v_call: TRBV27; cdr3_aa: CASSLSRGSNQPQHF
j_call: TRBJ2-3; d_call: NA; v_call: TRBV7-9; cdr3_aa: CASSLARGAGDTQYF
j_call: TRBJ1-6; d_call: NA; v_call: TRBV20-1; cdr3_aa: CSASDVWATSYNSPLHF
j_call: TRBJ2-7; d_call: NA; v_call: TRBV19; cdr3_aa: CASSIYGGRSYEQYF
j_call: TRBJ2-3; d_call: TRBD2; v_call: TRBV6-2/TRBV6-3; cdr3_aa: CASSTLLAKDRTDTQYF
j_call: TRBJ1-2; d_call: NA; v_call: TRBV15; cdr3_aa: CATSRPTRRPHGYTF
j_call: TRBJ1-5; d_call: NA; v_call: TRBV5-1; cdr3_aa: CASSPGTLGNQPQHF
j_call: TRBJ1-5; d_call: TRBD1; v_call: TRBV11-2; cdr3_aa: CASSPLGTGHQPQHF
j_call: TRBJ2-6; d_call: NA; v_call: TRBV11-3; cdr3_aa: CASATLQGSGANVLTF
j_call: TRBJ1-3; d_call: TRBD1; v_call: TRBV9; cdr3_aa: CASSLTQTGSTGNTIYF
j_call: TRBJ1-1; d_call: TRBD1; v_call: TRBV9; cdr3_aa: CASSVSPDRANTEAFF
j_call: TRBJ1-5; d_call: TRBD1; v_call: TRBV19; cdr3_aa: CASSTRQGGQPQHF
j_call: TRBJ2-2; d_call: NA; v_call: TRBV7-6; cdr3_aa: CASSVSGNTGELFF
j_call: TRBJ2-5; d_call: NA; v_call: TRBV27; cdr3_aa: CASSSAPQETQYF
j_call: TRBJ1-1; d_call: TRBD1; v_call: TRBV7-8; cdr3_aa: CASSPWDRVNTEAFF
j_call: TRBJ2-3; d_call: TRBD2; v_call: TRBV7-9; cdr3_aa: CASSPSSGFSTDTQYF
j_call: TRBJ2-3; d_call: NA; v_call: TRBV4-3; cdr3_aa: CASSQDYSRTDTQYF
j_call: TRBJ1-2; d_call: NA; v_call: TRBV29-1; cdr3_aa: CSVENRGTGYTF
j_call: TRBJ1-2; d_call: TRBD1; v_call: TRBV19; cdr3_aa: CASGGQVGDYGYTF
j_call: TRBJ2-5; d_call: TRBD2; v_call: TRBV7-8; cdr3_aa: CASSYGTNLETQYF
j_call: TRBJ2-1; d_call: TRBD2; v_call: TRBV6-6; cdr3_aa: CASSSTGTSGSRGQFF
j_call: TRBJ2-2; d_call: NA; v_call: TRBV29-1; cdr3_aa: CSVGPGRTGELFF
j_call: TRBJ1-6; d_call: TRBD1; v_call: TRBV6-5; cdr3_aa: CASRDRGRWNSPLHF
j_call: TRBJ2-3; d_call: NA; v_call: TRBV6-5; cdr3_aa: CASRSRVVYTDTQYF
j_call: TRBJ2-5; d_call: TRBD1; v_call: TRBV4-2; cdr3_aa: CASSQDIGGDPEETQYF
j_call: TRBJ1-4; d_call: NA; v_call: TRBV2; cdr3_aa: CASNWQDNEKLFF
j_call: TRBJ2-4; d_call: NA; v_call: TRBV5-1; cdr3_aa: CASSLVQGLAKNIQYF
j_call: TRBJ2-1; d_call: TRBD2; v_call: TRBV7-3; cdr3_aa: CASSLAGVAYNEQFF
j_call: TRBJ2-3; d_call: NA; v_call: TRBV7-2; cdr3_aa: CASSLRVTRDTDTQYF
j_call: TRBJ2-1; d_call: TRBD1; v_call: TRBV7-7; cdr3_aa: CASSWRTGSNEQFF